These 20 T cell receptor beta chains were all obtained from the same sample, sequenced in a study of beta chain features in type 1 diabetes. Isolated RNA was reverse transcribed in full, so expressed TCRB transcripts were sequenced. The table came from immunoSEQ multiplex PCR; TCRdb's copy has only in-frame clones and leaves some out. There are 150,000 or so clones in the sample; roughly 10% occur only once, and about 2% lies in the top ten. Sequencing was done on a sample of central memory CD4+ T cells from blood. Every receptor here comes from a man between 18 and 29 years old in good health.

The rearrangement links TRBV23-1 to TRBJ2-7; 8 bases line up with TRBD1. TRBV23-1 is an ORF, with its function uncertain. The J segment lost 2 bases and the V segment lost 4 bases, leaving 7 bases of the junction unmatched. This CDR3 contains 15 residues. In DNA form, the CDR3 reads TGCGCCAGCAGTCCACAGACAGGGGTGACCTACGAGCAGTACTTC. Amino acids: CASSPQTGVTYEQYF.

The chain uses TRBV29-1 and TRBJ2-5; tentatively, D is TRBD2 (5 bases). Trimming took off 6 bases at V and 5 bases at J, with 22 bases between the two ends. This CDR3 has 15 amino acids. The germline CDR1 and CDR2 sequences are SQVTM and ANQGSEA. The DNA for the CDR3 is TGCAGCGTGACCGGAGGAGTCACTCCCGGGGAGACCCAGTACTTC. This sequence encodes CSVTGGVTPGETQYF.

This chain connects TRBV7-2 to TRBJ2-1, with D possibly matching TRBD2 (6 bases). V was shortened by 5 bases and J by 5 bases, with 13 bases between the two germline ends. Germline values: CDR1 SGHTA, CDR2 FQGNSA. The CDR3 has 14 residues. The CDR3 protein is CASSPRLGHNEQFF. The CDR3 region has the DNA TGTGCCAGCAGCCCCCGACTAGGACACAATGAGCAGTTCTTC.

This clone was seen more than once but under ten times. The rearrangement uses TRBV5-1 and TRBJ1-5; no reliable D call. CDR3 length: 14 residues. Germline values: CDR1 SGHRS, CDR2 YFSETQ. The V gene lost 4 bases and the J gene lost 1 base, with 9 bases spanning the gap. The DNA for the CDR3 is TGCGCCAGCAGCACGGACGGCAGCAATCAGCCCCAGCATTTT. Translating it yields CASSTDGSNQPQHF.

V and J are TRBV18 and TRBJ2-7, with TRBD1 identical over 9 bases. This CDR3 has 16 residues. Germline V lookup: CDR1 KGHSH, CDR2 LQKENI. V lost 3 bases to trimming and J lost 3 bases; unmatched junction nucleotides: 9. CDR3 residues: CASSPPGQGMGYEQYF. Written as DNA, the CDR3 is TGTGCCAGCTCACCCCCCGGACAGGGGATGGGCTACGAGCAGTACTTC.

This clone has more than one count but fewer than ten. The J gene is TRBJ1-6, the V gene TRBV9; D is uncertain. Germline V gene data show CDR1 as SGDLS and CDR2 as YYNGEE. The CDR3 has 15 residues. V dropped 3 bases and J dropped 8 bases, with 15 bases sitting between them. DNA for the CDR3: TGTGCCAGCAGCGCTCTAGGCTTTGGGGATTCACCCCTCCACTTT. It encodes CASSALGFGDSPLHF.

This clone was seen only a few times. The CDR3 sequence is CASSEPGNSPLHF. CDR3 DNA: TGTGCCAGCAGCGAGCCAGGGAATTCACCCCTCCACTTT. V usage is TRBV6-5 and J usage is TRBJ1-6; tentative D call: TRBD1 (5 bases). CDR1 is MNHEY and CDR2 is SVGAGI in the germline V gene. Trimming took off 6 bases at V and 7 bases at J, with 10 bases between the two ends. The CDR3 sequence is 13 residues long.

This clone has only a few counts. The chain joins TRBV19 to TRBJ2-4; D is uncertain. V lost 2 bases and J lost 2, with 10 bases in between. Germline V gene sequence: CDR1 LNHDA, CDR2 SQIVND (reference sequence). The CDR3 has 15 amino acids. CDR3 DNA sequence: TGTGCCAGTAGTATACAGATTACTACCAAAAACATTCAGTACTTC. Translated: CASSIQITTKNIQYF.

The chain has TRBV5-1 and TRBJ2-6; TRBD1 aligns across 9 bases. Germline V gene lookup returns CDR1 SGHRS and CDR2 YFSETQ. This CDR3 comprises 17 residues. The trim removed 7 bases at V and 0 bases at J, leaving 8 bases unmatched. The CDR3 region is CASVSGTGYSGANVLTF. The CDR3 DNA sequence: TGCGCCAGCGTCTCCGGGACAGGGTACTCTGGGGCCAACGTCCTGACTTTC.

This clone showed up just a few times. The chain carries TRBV5-1 and TRBJ1-4, with D perhaps matching TRBD1 (6 bases). The V end was cut by 1 base, the J end by 5 bases, with 9 bases between. The CDR3 loop spans 14 amino acids. CDR1 and CDR2 from the germline V gene are SGHRS and YFSETQ. CDR3 loop: CASSLTGQNEKLFF. CDR3 nucleotide sequence: TGCGCCAGCAGCTTGACAGGGCAAAATGAAAAACTGTTTTTT.

The chain recombines TRBV5-6 with TRBJ1-2; D ambiguous. Between the trimmed V and J ends, which lost 4 bases and 4 bases, there was a span of 17 bases. Germline loops: CDR1 SGHDT, CDR2 YYEEEE. CDR3 length equals 15 residues. In DNA, the CDR3 is TGTGCCAGCAGCCCAGCTGACTCTGGGCTCTATGGCTACACCTTC. It encodes CASSPADSGLYGYTF. The full variable domain, its missing parts supplied by reference TRBV5-6 and TRBJ1-2, is DAGVTQSPTHLIKTRGQQVTLRCSPKSGHDTVSWYQQALGQGPQFIFQYYEEEERQRGNFPDRFSGHQFPNYSSELNVNALLLGDSALYLCASSPADSGLYGYTFGSGTRLTVV.

The sample holds a few counts of this clone. This chain joins TRBV28 and TRBJ2-7; 7 bases fit TRBD1. The V gene's germline CDR1 is MDHEN and CDR2 SYDVKM. V was pared by 6 bases and J by 3 bases, with 8 bases of the junction left unmatched. This CDR3 is 14 amino acids long. The CDR3 here is CASSPRDRYYEQYF. For the CDR3, the DNA is TGTGCCAGCAGCCCTCGGGACAGATACTACGAGCAGTACTTC.

This clone occurred a few times. This chain joins TRBV28 and TRBJ2-7; a weak D match, TRBD2 (6 bases). V lost 9 bases and J lost 7, with 19 bases in between. Germline loops: CDR1 MDHEN, CDR2 SYDVKM. This CDR3 contains 13 residues. This CDR3 is CASTSKPGTEQYF. The CDR3 DNA sequence: TGTGCCAGTACTTCTAAACCCGGGACTGAGCAGTACTTC.

This clone was observed a handful of times. The chain combines TRBV10-3 with TRBJ1-1; D perhaps matches TRBD1 (6 bases). Trimming cost V 2 bases and J 9 bases, with 10 bases left between them. The germline gives CDR1 ENHRY, CDR2 SYGVKD. The CDR3 has 12 residues. DNA for the CDR3: TGTGCCATCAGTGAGACTACAGGGAAAGCTTTCTTT. Translating gives CAISETTGKAFF.

This clone was detected many times. The rearrangement links TRBV14 to TRBJ2-7; 7 bases are a match to TRBD1. CDR1 and CDR2 (germline): SGHDN, FVKESK. The CDR3 spans 15 residues. J gave up 6 bases and V 1 base, and 9 bases lay outside the gene matches. CDR3 sequence reads: CASSQVGRQGGEQYF. Here the CDR3 DNA reads TGTGCCAGCAGCCAAGTGGGGAGACAGGGCGGCGAGCAGTACTTC. Filled out from reference TRBV14 and TRBJ2-7, the complete variable domain reads EAGVTQFPSHSVIEKGQTVTLRCDPISGHDNLYWYRRVMGKEIKFLLHFVKESKQDESGMPNNRFLAERTGGTYSTLKVQPAELEDSGVYFCASSQVGRQGGEQYFGPGTRLTVT.

The CDR3 DNA is TGTGCCAGCAGCCCCTATGACAGGGATCTGAACGAGCAGTACTTC. It yields the protein CASSPYDRDLNEQYF. This chain uses TRBV5-6 with TRBJ2-7; 7 bases map to TRBD1. CDR1 is SGHDT, CDR2 YYEEEE, per germline. The CDR3 is made up of 15 amino acids. J gave up 5 bases and V 4 bases, and 12 bases lay outside the gene matches.

This clone showed up just a few times. V usage is TRBV2 and J usage is TRBJ1-6, with 9 bases that match TRBD1. The J segment lost 7 bases and the V segment lost 1 base, leaving 2 bases of the junction unmatched. CDR3 length: 15 amino acids. Germline assignment: CDR1 SNHLY and CDR2 FYNNEI. For the CDR3, the DNA is TGTGCCAGCAGTGAAGAAGGACAGGGGAATTCACCCCTCCACTTT. This codes for CASSEEGQGNSPLHF.

The chain uses TRBV10-3 and TRBJ2-1; D not resolved. V shed 4 bases and J shed 7 bases, with 17 bases lying between them. The CDR3 runs to 15 residues. CDR1 ENHRY and CDR2 SYGVKD come from the germline V gene. CDR3 nucleotides: TGTGCCATCAGTGCCCCGGACCGTTCCAGAAATGAGCAGTTCTTC. Its translation is CAISAPDRSRNEQFF.

The J gene is TRBJ2-3, the V gene TRBV4-3; 7 bases line up with TRBD2. The CDR3 sequence is 16 residues long. Losses at the gene ends were 0 bases for V and 3 bases for J; bases not matched to a gene: 6. Germline V gene sequence: CDR1 LGHNA, CDR2 YSLEER. CDR3 protein: CASSQDRGSDTDTQYF. DNA for the CDR3: TGCGCCAGCAGCCAAGATCGCGGGAGTGATACAGATACGCAGTATTTT.

Many counts were recorded for this clone. The rearrangement links TRBV4-2 to TRBJ2-1; 7 bases fit TRBD2. The trim removed 4 bases at V and 2 bases at J, leaving 2 bases unmatched. Germline assignment: CDR1 LGHNA and CDR2 YNFKEQ. This CDR3 has 14 amino acids. CDR3 in DNA: TGTGCCAGCAGCCCCGGGACTACCTACAATGAGCAGTTCTTC. Translating gives CASSPGTTYNEQFF.